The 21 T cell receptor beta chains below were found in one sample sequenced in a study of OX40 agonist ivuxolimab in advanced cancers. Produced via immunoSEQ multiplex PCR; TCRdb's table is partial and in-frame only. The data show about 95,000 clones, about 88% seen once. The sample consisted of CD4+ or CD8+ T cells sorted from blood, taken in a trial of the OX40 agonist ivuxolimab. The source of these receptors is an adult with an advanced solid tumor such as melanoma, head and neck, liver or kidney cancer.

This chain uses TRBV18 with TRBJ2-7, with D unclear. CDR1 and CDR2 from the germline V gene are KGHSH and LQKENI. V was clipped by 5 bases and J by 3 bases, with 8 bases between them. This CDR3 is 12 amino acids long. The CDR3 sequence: CASSTDYYEQYF. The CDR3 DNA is TGTGCCAGCTCAACCGATTACTACGAGCAGTACTTC.

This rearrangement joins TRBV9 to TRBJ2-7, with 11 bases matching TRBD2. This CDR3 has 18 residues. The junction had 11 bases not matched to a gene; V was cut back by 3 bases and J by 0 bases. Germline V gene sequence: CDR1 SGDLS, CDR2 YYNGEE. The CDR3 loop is CASSAAIPGLAASYEQYF. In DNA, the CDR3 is TGTGCCAGCAGCGCCGCAATCCCGGGACTAGCGGCCTCCTACGAGCAGTACTTC.

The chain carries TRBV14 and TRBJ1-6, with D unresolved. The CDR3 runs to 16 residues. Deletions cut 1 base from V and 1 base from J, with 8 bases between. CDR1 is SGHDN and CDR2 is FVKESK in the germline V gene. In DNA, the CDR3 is TGTGCCAGCAGCCAAGTAGGCGGGTCCTATAATTCACCCCTCCACTTT. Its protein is CASSQVGGSYNSPLHF.

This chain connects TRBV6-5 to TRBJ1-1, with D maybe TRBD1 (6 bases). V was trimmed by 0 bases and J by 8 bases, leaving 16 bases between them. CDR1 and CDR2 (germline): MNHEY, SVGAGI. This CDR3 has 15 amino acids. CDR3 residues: CASSYSSTGRSEAFF. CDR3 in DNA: TGTGCCAGCAGTTACTCGTCCACAGGGAGGTCAGAAGCTTTCTTT.

For the CDR3, the DNA is TGTGCCAGCACGCCGGACCCAGAAATCGATCAGCCCCAGCATTTT. It codes for CASTPDPEIDQPQHF. The chain uses TRBV18 and TRBJ1-5; no reliable D call. Germline lookup yields CDR1 KGHSH and CDR2 LQKENI. V dropped 8 bases and J dropped 5 bases, with 19 bases sitting between them. The CDR3 covers 15 residues.

CDR3 loop: CASSLDGGGEQYF. As DNA, the CDR3 is TGTGCCAGCAGCTTAGACGGAGGAGGCGAGCAGTACTTC. The V gene is TRBV11-3, the J gene TRBJ2-7; a weak D match, TRBD2 (5 bases). Between the trimmed V and J ends, which lost 0 bases and 6 bases, there was a span of 9 bases. From germline, CDR1 is SGHNT and CDR2 YENEEA. This CDR3 comprises 13 residues.

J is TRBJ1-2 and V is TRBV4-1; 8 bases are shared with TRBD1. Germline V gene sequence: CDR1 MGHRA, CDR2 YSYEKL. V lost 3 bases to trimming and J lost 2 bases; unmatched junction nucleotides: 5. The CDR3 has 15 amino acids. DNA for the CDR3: TGCGCCAGCAGCCAGATACAGGGGGAGAACTATGGCTACACCTTC. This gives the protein CASSQIQGENYGYTF.

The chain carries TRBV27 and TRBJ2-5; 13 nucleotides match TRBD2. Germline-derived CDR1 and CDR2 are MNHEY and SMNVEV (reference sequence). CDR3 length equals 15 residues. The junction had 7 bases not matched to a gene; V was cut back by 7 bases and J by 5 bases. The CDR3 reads CASKRTSGSSETQYF. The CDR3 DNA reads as TGTGCCAGCAAAAGGACTAGCGGGAGTTCGGAGACCCAGTACTTC.

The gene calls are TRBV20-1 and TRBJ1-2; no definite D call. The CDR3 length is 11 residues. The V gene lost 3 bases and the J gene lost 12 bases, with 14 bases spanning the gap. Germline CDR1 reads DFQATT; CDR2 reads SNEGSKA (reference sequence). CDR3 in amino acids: CSASSPRIDTF. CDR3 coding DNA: TGCAGTGCTAGTTCCCCCCGTATCGACACCTTC.

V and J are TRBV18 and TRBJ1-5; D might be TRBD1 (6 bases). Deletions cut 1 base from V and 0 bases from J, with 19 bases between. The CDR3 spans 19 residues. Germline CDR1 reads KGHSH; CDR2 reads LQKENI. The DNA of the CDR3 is TGTGCCAGCTCACCACAGGAAACCGGGACACTAAATAGCAATCAGCCCCAGCATTTT. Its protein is CASSPQETGTLNSNQPQHF. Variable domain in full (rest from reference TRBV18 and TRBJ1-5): NAGVMQNPRHLVRRRGQEARLRCSPMKGHSHVYWYRQLPEEGLKFMVYLQKENIIDESGMPKERFSAEFPKEGPSILRIQQVVRGDSAAYFCASSPQETGTLNSNQPQHFGDGTRLSIL.

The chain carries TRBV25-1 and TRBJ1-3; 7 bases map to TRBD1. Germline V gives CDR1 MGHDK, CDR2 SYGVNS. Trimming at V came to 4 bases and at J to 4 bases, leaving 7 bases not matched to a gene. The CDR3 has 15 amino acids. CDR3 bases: TGTGCCAGCAGTGGAGGAGGGGGCGCCGGAAACACCATATATTTT. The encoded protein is CASSGGGGAGNTIYF.

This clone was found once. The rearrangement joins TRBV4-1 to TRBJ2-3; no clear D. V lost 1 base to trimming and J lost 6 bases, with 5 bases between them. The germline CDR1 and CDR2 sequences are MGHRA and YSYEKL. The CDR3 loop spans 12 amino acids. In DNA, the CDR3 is TGCGCCAGCAGCCAAGTGGCCGATACGCAGTATTTT. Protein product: CASSQVADTQYF.

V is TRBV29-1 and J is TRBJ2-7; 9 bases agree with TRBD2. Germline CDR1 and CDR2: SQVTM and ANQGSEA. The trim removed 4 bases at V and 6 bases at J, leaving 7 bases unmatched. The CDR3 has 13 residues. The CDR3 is CSVAGRGGLEQYF. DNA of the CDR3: TGCAGCGTTGCGGGGCGGGGGGGCCTCGAGCAGTACTTC.

The CDR3 region is CASSLTNTEAFF. Written as DNA, the CDR3 is TGTGCCAGCAGCCTTACGAACACTGAAGCTTTCTTT. The chain couples TRBV11-1 to TRBJ1-1; D ambiguous. Trimming left V 5 bases short and J 1 base short, with 5 bases between. Per the germline V gene, CDR1 is SGHAT and CDR2 is FQDESV (reference sequence). The CDR3 runs 12 residues.

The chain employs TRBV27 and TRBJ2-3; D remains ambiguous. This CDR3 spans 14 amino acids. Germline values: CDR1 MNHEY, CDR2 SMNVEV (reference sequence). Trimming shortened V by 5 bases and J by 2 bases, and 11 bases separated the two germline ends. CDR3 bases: TGTGCCAGCAGTGAACAAGGGTTCACAGATACGCAGTATTTT. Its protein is CASSEQGFTDTQYF.

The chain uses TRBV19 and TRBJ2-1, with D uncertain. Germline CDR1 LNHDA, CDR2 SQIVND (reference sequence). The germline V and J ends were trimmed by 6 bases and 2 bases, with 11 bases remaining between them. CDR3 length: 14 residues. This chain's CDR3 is CASRPIGTYNEQFF. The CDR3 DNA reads TGTGCCAGTAGGCCGATCGGCACCTACAATGAGCAGTTCTTC. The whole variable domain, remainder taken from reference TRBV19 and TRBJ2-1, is DGGITQSPKYLFRKEGQNVTLSCEQNLNHDAMYWYRQDPGQGLRLIYYSQIVNDFQKGDIAEGYSVSREKKESFPLTVTSAQKNPTAFYLCASRPIGTYNEQFFGPGTRLTVL.

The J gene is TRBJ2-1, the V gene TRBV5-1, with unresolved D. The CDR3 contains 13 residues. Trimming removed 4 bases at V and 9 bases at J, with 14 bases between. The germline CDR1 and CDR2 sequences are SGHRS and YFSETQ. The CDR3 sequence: CASSATERSEQFF. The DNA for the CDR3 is TGCGCCAGCAGCGCGACTGAACGCTCTGAGCAGTTCTTC.

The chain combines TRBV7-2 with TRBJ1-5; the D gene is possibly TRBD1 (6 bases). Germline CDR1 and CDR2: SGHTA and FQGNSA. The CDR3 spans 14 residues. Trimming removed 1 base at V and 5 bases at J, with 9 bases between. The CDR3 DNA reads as TGTGCCAGCAGCTTAGAAGGGGGAGATCAGCCCCAGCATTTT. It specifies CASSLEGGDQPQHF.

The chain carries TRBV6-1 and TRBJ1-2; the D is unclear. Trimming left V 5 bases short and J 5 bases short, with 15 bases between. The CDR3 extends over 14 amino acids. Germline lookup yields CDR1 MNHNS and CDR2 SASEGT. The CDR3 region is CASSFDGVGYGYTF. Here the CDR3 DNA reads TGTGCCAGCAGTTTCGACGGGGTAGGATATGGCTACACCTTC.

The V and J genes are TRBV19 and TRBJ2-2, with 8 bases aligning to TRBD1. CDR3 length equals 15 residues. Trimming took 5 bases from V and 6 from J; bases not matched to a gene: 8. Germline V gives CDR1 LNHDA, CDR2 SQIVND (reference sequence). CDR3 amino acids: CASSGRTGYSGELFF. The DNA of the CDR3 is TGTGCCAGTAGTGGGAGGACAGGGTATTCCGGGGAGCTGTTTTTT.

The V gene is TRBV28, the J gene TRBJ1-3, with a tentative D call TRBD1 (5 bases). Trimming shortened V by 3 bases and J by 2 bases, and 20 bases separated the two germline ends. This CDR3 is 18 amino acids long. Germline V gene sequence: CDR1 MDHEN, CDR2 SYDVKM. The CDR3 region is CASSFVGSVGLAGNTIYF. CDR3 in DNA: TGTGCCAGCAGTTTCGTTGGGTCTGTGGGGCTGGCTGGAAACACCATATATTTT.